The 23 T cell receptor beta chains below all came from one sample that was sequenced in a study of T cells after yellow fever vaccination. MiXCR, run by TCRdb on the 5' RACE reads, gives a single entry per CDR3 protein. The profile covers 450,000 to 600,000 distinct CDR3 sequences, with approximately 12% appearing a single time and about 14% taken by the ten largest. Source: PBMCs, taken on the day of the yellow fever booster vaccination. These receptors were taken from a man aged 30 to 45 who received the YFV17D yellow fever vaccine.

This clonotype showed up just a few times. V usage is TRBV5-4 and J usage is TRBJ2-2; TRBD1 matches at 7 bases. This CDR3 comprises 15 residues. Germline trimming cut 4 bases from V and 0 bases from J; bases unmatched to any gene: 3. Germline V gene sequence: CDR1 SGHNT, CDR2 YYREEE (reference sequence). The CDR3 protein is CASSPGQSNTGELFF. DNA for the CDR3: TGTGCCAGCAGCCCGGGACAGTCGAACACCGGGGAGCTGTTTTTT.

This clonotype was detected many times. V and J are TRBV7-9 and TRBJ2-1; perhaps TRBD2 as D (5 bases). Trimming took 2 bases from V and 0 from J, leaving 8 bases between them. This CDR3 comprises 15 residues. CDR1 and CDR2 (germline): SEHNR, FQNEAQ (reference sequence). The CDR3 loop is CASSLRADSYNEQFF. The DNA of the CDR3 is TGTGCCAGCAGCTTAAGAGCGGACTCCTACAATGAGCAGTTCTTC.

J is TRBJ2-7 and V is TRBV12-1. TRBV12-1 represents a pseudogene. This CDR3 has 13 residues. This CDR3 reads CASSFEVYYEQYF. CDR3 DNA: TGTGCCAGCAGCTTTGAAGTTTACTACGAGCAGTACTTC.

The chain uses TRBV7-8 and TRBJ2-2; the D gene is possibly TRBD1 (6 bases). The CDR3 length is 15 residues. V lost 8 bases to trimming and J lost 3 bases, with 16 bases between them. The V gene's germline CDR1 is SGHVS and CDR2 FQNEAQ. CDR3 DNA: TGTGCCAGCTTTTACAGGGCCCGCGACACCGGGGAGCTGTTTTTT. Protein: CASFYRARDTGELFF.

This clonotype has just a few counts. The gene calls are TRBV7-2 and TRBJ2-5; 9 nucleotides match TRBD2. V was clipped by 10 bases and J by 4 bases; unmatched bases: 13. The CDR3 loop spans 15 amino acids. CDR1 SGHTA and CDR2 FQGNSA come from the germline V gene. The CDR3 DNA reads as TGTGCCACCAACCAGGAGTTTAGCGGGAGAGAGACCCAGTACTTC. This translates into CATNQEFSGRETQYF.

This chain links TRBV6-1 with TRBJ2-3; D unclear. Germline values: CDR1 MNHNS, CDR2 SASEGT. Between the trimmed V and J ends, which lost 6 bases and 5 bases, there was a span of 12 bases. This CDR3 region has 13 residues. CDR3 in DNA: TGTGCCAGCAGCACAACCCCGGGAGATACGCAGTATTTT. Residues: CASSTTPGDTQYF.

The sample holds a few counts of this clonotype. The chain joins TRBV20-1 to TRBJ1-6; a weak D match, TRBD1 (5 bases). The germline gives CDR1 DFQATT, CDR2 SNEGSKA (reference sequence). V lost 5 bases and J 7 bases, leaving 18 bases between the germline ends. This CDR3 comprises 15 residues. The CDR3 nucleotides read TGCAGTGCTTTGGACACTTCTAAACCAAATTCACCCCTCCACTTT. It encodes CSALDTSKPNSPLHF.

The chain combines TRBV30 with TRBJ2-3; D unresolved. The CDR3 contains 16 residues. Trimming cost V 2 bases and J 2 bases, with 17 bases left between them. Germline V gene sequence: CDR1 GTSNPN, CDR2 SVGIG (reference sequence). CDR3 nucleotide sequence: TGTGCCTGGAGTTCCCCCCGGACCCGCAACACAGATACGCAGTATTTT. Amino acids: CAWSSPRTRNTDTQYF.

The chain carries TRBV7-9 and TRBJ2-7, with a possible D match to TRBD1 (6 bases). V was pared by 5 bases and J by 7 bases, with 15 bases between. The CDR3 contains 13 residues. The V gene's germline CDR1 is SEHNR and CDR2 FQNEAQ (reference sequence). CDR3 region: CASSPGALREQYF. CDR3 nucleotide sequence: TGTGCCAGCAGCCCAGGGGCCCTTAGAGAGCAGTACTTC.

The chain combines TRBV4-3 with TRBJ2-7; 9 nucleotides align to TRBD1. This CDR3 has 16 residues. Losses at the gene ends were 1 base for V and 2 bases for J; bases not matched to a gene: 6. Germline-derived CDR1 and CDR2 are LGHNA and YSLEER. CDR3 loop: CASSQGADRGTYEQYF. The CDR3 DNA is TGCGCCAGCAGCCAAGGGGCGGACAGGGGCACCTACGAGCAGTACTTC.

This sequence joins TRBV20-1 and TRBJ2-1; D uncertain. Germline CDR1 is DFQATT and CDR2 is SNEGSKA (reference sequence). V was clipped by 3 bases and J by 9 bases, with 15 bases between them. This CDR3 has 13 amino acids. The CDR3 coding sequence is TGCAGTGCTAGTAGTCCCCTATACGGTGAGCAGTTCTTC. Protein: CSASSPLYGEQFF.

This clonotype was detected only a few times. This chain uses TRBV20-1 with TRBJ2-1; TRBD1 might be the D (6 bases). Per the germline V gene, CDR1 is DFQATT and CDR2 is SNEGSKA (reference sequence). The V gene lost 0 bases and the J gene lost 6 bases, with 9 bases spanning the gap. The length of the CDR3 is 13 residues. The CDR3 DNA follows: TGCAGTGCTAGAGATGGGGGCCTCAATGAGCAGTTCTTC. Its protein is CSARDGGLNEQFF.

In its sample, this clonotype was seen a few times. V is TRBV18 and J is TRBJ1-5; no definite D call. The germline CDR1 and CDR2 sequences are KGHSH and LQKENI. Deletions cut 5 bases from V and 1 base from J, with 18 bases between. CDR3 length: 17 residues. The DNA of the CDR3 is TGTGCCAGCTCAGAAGACAATGGCAGGACGAGCAATCAGCCCCAGCATTTT. It translates to CASSEDNGRTSNQPQHF. The variable domain in full, with the rest retrieved from reference TRBV18 and TRBJ1-5, is NAGVMQNPRHLVRRRGQEARLRCSPMKGHSHVYWYRQLPEEGLKFMVYLQKENIIDESGMPKERFSAEFPKEGPSILRIQQVVRGDSAAYFCASSEDNGRTSNQPQHFGDGTRLSIL.

There are a few counts of this clonotype. CDR3 protein: CASSRGRDALGTIEQYF. For the CDR3, the DNA is TGTGCCAGCAGCCGTGGACGGGACGCACTAGGGACCATCGAGCAGTACTTC. The J gene is TRBJ2-7, the V gene TRBV5-6; either TRBD1 or TRBD2 may supply D (5 bases each). CDR3 length: 17 residues. The germline gives CDR1 SGHDT, CDR2 YYEEEE. Trimming stripped 4 bases from V and 6 bases from J, with 26 bases between.

This clonotype was counted only a few times. V and J are TRBV20-1 and TRBJ2-6; D not resolved. The CDR3 length is 13 residues. The germline V gene has CDR1 DFQATT and CDR2 SNEGSKA (reference sequence). Trimming pared 8 bases from V and 0 bases from J, leaving 8 bases between. DNA for the CDR3: TGCAGTCCTCAGAGCTCTGGGGCCAACGTCCTGACTTTC. This encodes CSPQSSGANVLTF.

There are a few counts of this clonotype. V gene TRBV5-1 combines with J gene TRBJ2-1, with 9 bases identical to TRBD2. The trim removed 0 bases at V and 3 bases at J, leaving 7 bases unmatched. The CDR3 runs to 17 residues. CDR1 and CDR2 from the germline V gene are SGHRS and YFSETQ. The CDR3 loop reads CASSLAGLAGDYNEQFF. For the CDR3, the DNA is TGCGCCAGCAGCTTGGCTGGGTTAGCGGGAGACTACAATGAGCAGTTCTTC. Using reference TRBV5-1 and TRBJ2-1 for the parts outside the CDR3, the full variable domain is KAGVTQTPRYLIKTRGQQVTLSCSPISGHRSVSWYQQTPGQGLQFLFEYFSETQRNKGNFPGRFSGRQFSNSRSEMNVSTLELGDSALYLCASSLAGLAGDYNEQFFGPGTRLTVL.

The chain combines TRBV2 with TRBJ2-7; D is tentatively TRBD1 or TRBD2 (6 bases each). The CDR3 is 16 residues long. Per germline, CDR1 SNHLY and CDR2 FYNNEI. The V gene lost 6 bases and the J gene lost 4 bases, with 22 bases spanning the gap. In DNA, the CDR3 is TGTGCCAGCAGCCCCCCGGGGGCGGACCAACTTTACGAGCAGTACTTC. Translated, it gives CASSPPGADQLYEQYF.

This sequence joins TRBV20-1 and TRBJ2-1, with a weak D call TRBD2 (5 bases). The CDR3 runs 14 residues. From germline, CDR1 is DFQATT and CDR2 SNEGSKA (reference sequence). V was shortened by 1 base and J by 6 bases, with 13 bases between the two germline ends. CDR3 nucleotides: TGCAGTGCTAGAGCACTAGTCGGTCCCAATGAGCAGTTCTTC. Protein sequence: CSARALVGPNEQFF.

The genes are TRBV9 and TRBJ1-5, with D unclear. Germline CDR1 reads SGDLS; CDR2 reads YYNGEE. Trimming removed 3 bases from V and 3 bases from J, with 13 bases in between. The CDR3 runs to 15 residues. The CDR3: CASSASPGYNQPQHF. Here the CDR3 DNA reads TGTGCCAGCAGCGCCAGCCCCGGGTACAATCAGCCCCAGCATTTT.

The rearrangement joins TRBV11-2 to TRBJ2-3, with 8 bases identical to TRBD2. V was pared by 3 bases and J by 3 bases, with 14 bases of the junction left unmatched. Germline assignment: CDR1 SGHAT and CDR2 FQNNGV. The CDR3 has 18 residues. The CDR3 nucleotides are TGTGCCAGCAGCTTGCCCAGGCTCAAAGCGGGAGCGACAGATACGCAGTATTTT. It codes for CASSLPRLKAGATDTQYF.

This clonotype was seen a handful of times. This chain connects TRBV5-1 to TRBJ2-2, with TRBD2 identical over 9 bases. Germline CDR1 is SGHRS and CDR2 is YFSETQ. This CDR3 contains 16 residues. J lost 3 bases, V lost 3 bases, and 6 bases had no gene match. The CDR3 sequence is CASSSIAGADTGELFF. The CDR3 DNA follows: TGCGCCAGCAGCTCGATAGCGGGAGCGGACACCGGGGAGCTGTTTTTT.

In this sample, this clonotype turned up many times. The rearrangement joins TRBV6-5 to TRBJ2-3, with TRBD1 as a possible D gene (6 bases). The CDR3 sequence is 14 residues long. The germline V and J ends were trimmed by 5 bases and 2 bases, with 11 bases remaining between them. Germline lookup yields CDR1 MNHEY and CDR2 SVGAGI. The CDR3 nucleotides are TGTGCCAGCAGTACTGGACAGAACACAGATACGCAGTATTTT. It yields the protein CASSTGQNTDTQYF.

The rearrangement joins TRBV29-1 to TRBJ1-5, with 10 positions matching TRBD1. V lost 5 bases and J lost 2; bases outside the gene matches: 9. The germline gives CDR1 SQVTM, CDR2 ANQGSEA. This CDR3 spans 16 amino acids. CDR3 in DNA: TGCAGCGTTCAAACCGGGACAGGGGCCGGCAATCAGCCCCAGCATTTT. Protein product: CSVQTGTGAGNQPQHF. Filled out from reference TRBV29-1 and TRBJ1-5, the complete variable domain reads SAVISQKPSRDICQRGTSLTIQCQVDSQVTMMFWYRQQPGQSLTLIATANQGSEATYESGFVIDKFPISRPNLTFSTLTVSNMSPEDSSIYLCSVQTGTGAGNQPQHFGDGTRLSIL.